This TCR beta chain was sequenced during a study of response to subunit inactivated influenza vaccine. MiXCR, run by TCRdb on the RT-PCR reads, gives a single entry per CDR3 protein. The table shows a few hundred thousand distinct CDR3 sequences, with about 11% occurring only once. The study, taken as a whole, reports: Every seasonal influenza vaccination brings in few new T cells, the authors suggested.

Concerning this clonotype: Antigen: not known.

These same records also appear under a second study, on T cells expressing NK-cell markers. This second study says: 5'RACE template switching with UMIs produced the TCR beta cDNA. One of the eight sequenced donors was seronegative, whereas the other seven were HCMV-seropositive.

Sequences were derived from PBMCs from blood, sampled on the day of vaccination. This sequence was found in a man in his forties or fifties who received an inactivated influenza vaccine.

This chain's CDR3 is CASSSQGRGRREQYF. The CDR3, as DNA: TGTGCCAGCAGTTCTCAAGGACGCGGAAGGAGGGAGCAGTACTTC. V usage is TRBV27 and J usage is TRBJ2-7; a weak D match, TRBD2 (5 bases). The CDR3 is made up of 15 amino acids. Germline CDR1 MNHEY, CDR2 SMNVEV (reference sequence). The V gene lost 4 bases and the J gene lost 7 bases, with 20 bases spanning the gap.